Detailed here is one T cell receptor (beta chain). What it binds is unknown. This sample was included in a study of identifying expanded T cells in peripheral blood. CDR1 and CDR2 (germline): SGHNT, YYREEE (reference sequence). The V gene end was trimmed by 4 bases and the J gene end by 4 bases; junction bases not matched to a gene: 14. The CDR3 length is 17 residues. Data came from immunoSEQ multiplex PCR; TCRdb stores just in-frame clones and leaves some out. Of about 86,000 clones in the sample, roughly 81% are singletons; the top ten hold approximately 4.5%. No infections or other immune events were documented during collection. Points from the study as a whole: Roughly 1.2 clones differed between technical replicates, versus roughly 16 and 20 over time. Across healthy donors, higher total template counts meant significantly greater roughly 2-week count variance.

Sequencing used blood. The J gene is TRBJ1-2, the V gene TRBV5-4; 9 nucleotides line up with TRBD1. This TCR derives from a person aged 18 to 69 in good health. CDR3 nucleotide sequence: TGTGCCAGCAGCGCCGGGACAGGGTATTTCCGTACCTATGGCTACACCTTC. Amino acid sequence: CASSAGTGYFRTYGYTF.